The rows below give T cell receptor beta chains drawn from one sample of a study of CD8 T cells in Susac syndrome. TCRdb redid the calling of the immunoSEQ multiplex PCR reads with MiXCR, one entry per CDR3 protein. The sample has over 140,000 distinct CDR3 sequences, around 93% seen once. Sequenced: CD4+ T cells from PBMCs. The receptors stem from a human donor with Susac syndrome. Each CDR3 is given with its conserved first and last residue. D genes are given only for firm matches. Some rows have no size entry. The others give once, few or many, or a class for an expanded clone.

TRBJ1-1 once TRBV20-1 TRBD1 CSARQGVGEAFF TGCAGTGCTCGACAGGGAGTGGGTGAAGCTTTCTTT
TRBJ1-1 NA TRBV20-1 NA CSATRAIDTEAFF TGCAGTGCTACCAGGGCCATAGACACTGAAGCTTTCTTT
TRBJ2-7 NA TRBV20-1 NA CSARPGAGYEQYF TGCAGTGCTAGGCCGGGGGCGGGCTACGAGCAGTACTTC
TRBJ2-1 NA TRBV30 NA CAWSWSYNEQFF TGTGCCTGGAGTTGGTCTTACAATGAGCAGTTCTTC
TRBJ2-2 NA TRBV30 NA CAWSVRNTGELFF TGTGCCTGGAGTGTCCGAAACACCGGGGAGCTGTTTTTT
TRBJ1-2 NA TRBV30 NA CAWSAAGSVPSGYTF TGTGCCTGGAGTGCGGCCGGGTCAGTCCCTAGTGGCTACACCTTC
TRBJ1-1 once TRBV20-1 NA CSGQDGGRNTEAFF TGCAGTGGTCAGGACGGGGGGAGAAACACTGAAGCTTTCTTT
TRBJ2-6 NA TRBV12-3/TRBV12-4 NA CASSLNGVSGANVLTF TGTGCCAGCAGTTTAAACGGCGTCTCTGGGGCCAACGTCCTGACTTTC
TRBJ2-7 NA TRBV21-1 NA CASSKRAPGGEQYF TGTGCCAGCAGCAAAAGGGCCCCGGGAGGGGAGCAGTACTTC
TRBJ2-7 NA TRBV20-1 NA CSLRRQTHYEQYF TGCAGCCTCAGACGGCAGACTCACTACGAGCAGTACTTC
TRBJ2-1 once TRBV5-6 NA CASSRLVLNYNEQFF TGTGCCAGCAGTAGGTTGGTACTAAATTACAATGAGCAGTTCTTC
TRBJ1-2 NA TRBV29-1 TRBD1 CSVWGQDYGYTF TGCAGCGTTTGGGGACAGGACTATGGCTACACCTTC
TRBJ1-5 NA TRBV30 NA CAWSESDNQPQHF TGTGCCTGGAGTGAGTCAGACAATCAGCCCCAGCATTTT
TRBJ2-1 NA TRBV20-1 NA CSATHGGSSYNEQFF TGCAGTGCGACCCACGGGGGAAGTTCCTACAATGAGCAGTTCTTC
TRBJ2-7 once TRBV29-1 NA CSVGGLPNRRRDEQYF TGCAGCGTTGGTGGCCTCCCTAACCGCCGACGGGACGAGCAGTACTTC
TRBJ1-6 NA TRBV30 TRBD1 CAWSGAGGNLPLHF TGTGCCTGGAGTGGAGCAGGGGGCAATCTTCCCCTCCACTTT
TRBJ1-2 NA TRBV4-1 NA CASSQVIRDSSRFNYGYTF TGCGCCAGCAGCCAAGTTATCCGAGACAGCAGTAGATTTAACTATGGCTACACCTTC
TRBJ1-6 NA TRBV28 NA CASYGLVGSPLHF TGTGCCAGCTATGGACTTGTGGGTTCACCCCTCCACTTT
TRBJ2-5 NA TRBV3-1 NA CASSQVAPGLGETQYF TGTGCCAGCAGCCAAGTAGCCCCGGGACTGGGAGAGACCCAGTACTTC
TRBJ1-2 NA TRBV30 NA CAWSESPTDYGYTF TGTGCCTGGAGTGAAAGCCCGACGGACTATGGCTACACCTTC
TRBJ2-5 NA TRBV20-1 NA CSASPPQETQYF TGCAGTGCTAGTCCTCCCCAAGAGACCCAGTACTTC
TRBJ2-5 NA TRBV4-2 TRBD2 CASSQDSLAGAEETQYF TGTGCCAGCAGCCAAGATTCCCTAGCGGGGGCCGAAGAGACCCAGTACTTC
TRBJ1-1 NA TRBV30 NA CAWRGGMMNTEAFF TGTGCCTGGAGAGGGGGGATGATGAACACTGAAGCTTTCTTT
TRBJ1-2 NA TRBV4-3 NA CASSQDRPSGGSYAGRGYTF TGCGCCAGCAGCCAAGATCGGCCCTCAGGAGGATCCTACGCCGGGCGCGGCTACACCTTC
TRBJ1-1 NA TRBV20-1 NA CSATLQAMNTEAFF TGCAGTGCTACTCTACAGGCGATGAACACTGAAGCTTTCTTT
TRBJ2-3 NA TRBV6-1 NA CASSSGRYIGGDTQYF TGTGCCAGCAGCTCCGGACGTTACATCGGAGGAGATACGCAGTATTTT
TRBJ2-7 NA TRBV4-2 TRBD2 CASSPLALRGFSGRRNEQYF TGTGCCAGCAGCCCCCTGGCCCTAAGGGGGTTTAGCGGGAGGAGGAACGAGCAGTACTTC
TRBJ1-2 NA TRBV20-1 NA CSARDWTDYGYTF TGCAGTGCTAGAGATTGGACAGACTATGGCTACACCTTC
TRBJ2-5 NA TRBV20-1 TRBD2 CSAPAPLASGGFQETQYF TGCAGTGCCCCCGCCCCACTCGCAAGCGGGGGGTTCCAAGAGACCCAGTACTTC
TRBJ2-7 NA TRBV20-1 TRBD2 CSAQGLAGEEQYF TGCAGTGCTCAGGGACTAGCGGGAGAAGAGCAGTACTTC
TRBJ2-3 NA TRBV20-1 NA CSAFGWLRDTQYF TGCAGTGCTTTCGGCTGGCTCCGGGATACGCAGTATTTT
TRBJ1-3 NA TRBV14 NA CASSQDHGMRNTIYF TGTGCCAGCAGCCAAGATCACGGGATGAGAAACACCATATATTTT
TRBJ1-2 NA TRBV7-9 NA CASSRWTVIYGYTF TGTGCCAGCAGCCGCTGGACCGTCATCTATGGCTACACCTTC
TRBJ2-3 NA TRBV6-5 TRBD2 CASSGRAPTDTQYF TGTGCCAGCAGTGGGAGGGCCCCCACAGATACGCAGTATTTT
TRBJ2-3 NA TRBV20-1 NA CSAREGGTDTQYF TGCAGTGCTAGAGAGGGGGGCACAGATACGCAGTATTTT
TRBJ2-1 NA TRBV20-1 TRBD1 CSAAGGGSLNEQFF TGCAGTGCTGCAGGGGGCGGCTCATTAAATGAGCAGTTCTTC
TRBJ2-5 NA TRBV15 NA CATSRDIAGQETQYF TGTGCCACCAGCAGAGATATCGCAGGGCAAGAGACCCAGTACTTC
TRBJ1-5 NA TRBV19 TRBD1 CASSLGQLNNQPQHF TGTGCCAGTAGTCTGGGACAGTTAAACAATCAGCCCCAGCATTTT
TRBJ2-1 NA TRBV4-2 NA CASSQDGPRRMNEQFF TGTGCCAGCAGCCAAGACGGGCCCCGGAGGATGAATGAGCAGTTCTTC
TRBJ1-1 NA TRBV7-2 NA CASSLGIGAREAFF TGTGCCAGCAGCTTAGGAATAGGGGCTCGAGAAGCTTTCTTT
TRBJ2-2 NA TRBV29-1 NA CSGLASNTGELFF TGCAGCGGCTTAGCTTCCAACACCGGGGAGCTGTTTTTT
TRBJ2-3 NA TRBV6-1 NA CASRQIMGWGTDTQYF TGTGCCAGCAGGCAAATAATGGGCTGGGGCACAGATACGCAGTATTTT
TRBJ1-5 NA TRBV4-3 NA CASSQGGQSNQPQHF TGCGCCAGCAGCCAGGGCGGACAGAGCAATCAGCCCCAGCATTTT
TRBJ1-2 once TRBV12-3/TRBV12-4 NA CASSLALAGYTF TGTGCCAGCAGTTTAGCTCTTGCCGGCTACACCTTC
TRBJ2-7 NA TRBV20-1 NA CSARQPGPYEQYF TGCAGTGCTCGACAACCGGGCCCCTACGAGCAGTACTTC
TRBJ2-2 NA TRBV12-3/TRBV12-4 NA CASNARGGELFF TGTGCCAGCAACGCTAGGGGCGGGGAGCTGTTTTTT
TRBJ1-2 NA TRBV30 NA CAWSVPYKNYGYTF TGTGCCTGGAGTGTACCTTACAAAAACTATGGCTACACCTTC
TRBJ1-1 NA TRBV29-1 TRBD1 CSVVKGADTEAFF TGCAGCGTTGTCAAGGGGGCCGACACTGAAGCTTTCTTT
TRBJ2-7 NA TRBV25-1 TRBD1 CASSLVIADRDHYEQYF TGTGCCAGCAGTTTGGTGATCGCGGACAGGGACCACTACGAGCAGTACTTC
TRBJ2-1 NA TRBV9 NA CASSVGLGRINEQFF TGTGCCAGCAGCGTAGGTCTTGGACGAATCAATGAGCAGTTCTTC
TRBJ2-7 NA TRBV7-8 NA CASSSPREGYLSYEQYF TGTGCCAGCAGCTCCCCAAGGGAAGGCTACCTGTCCTACGAGCAGTACTTC
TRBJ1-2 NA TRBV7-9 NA CATQKDYSDGYTF TGTGCCACCCAGAAGGACTATTCGGATGGCTACACCTTC
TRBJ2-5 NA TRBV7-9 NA CASSFPNTGFTMKETQYF TGTGCCAGCAGCTTTCCCAATACAGGGTTTACTATGAAAGAGACCCAGTACTTC
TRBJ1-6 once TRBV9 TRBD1 CASSVEDRRNSPLHF TGTGCCAGCAGCGTAGAGGACAGGCGGAATTCACCCCTCCACTTT
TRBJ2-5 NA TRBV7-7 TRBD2 CASSQMGLAQETQYF TGTGCTAGCAGCCAAATGGGACTAGCCCAAGAGACCCAGTACTTC
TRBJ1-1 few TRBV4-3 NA CASSQVPTQEAFF TGCGCCAGCAGCCAAGTACCAACCCAAGAAGCTTTCTTT
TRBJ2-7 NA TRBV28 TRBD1 CASTRGQGDEQYF TGTGCCAGCACCAGGGGACAGGGTGACGAGCAGTACTTC
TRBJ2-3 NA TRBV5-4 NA CASSSQITDTQYF TGTGCCAGCAGCTCACAGATCACAGATACGCAGTATTTT
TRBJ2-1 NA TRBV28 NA CASSLLTDNEQFF TGTGCCAGCAGTTTACTAACAGACAATGAGCAGTTCTTC
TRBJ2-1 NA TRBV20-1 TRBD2 CSADPGTSSYNEQFF TGCAGTGCTGACCCCGGGACTAGCTCCTACAATGAGCAGTTCTTC